This T cell receptor beta chain originates from a study of T cell responses to AZD1222 COVID-19 vaccine. Findings of the study overall: After the peak T cell response, and only then, were repertoires sampled. Unmutated variant regions are reportedly targeted by nearly half of spike-specific TCRs.

The data were produced by immunoSEQ multiplex PCR, yet TCRdb's version contains in-frame clones alone and is incomplete. The repertoire holds 150,000 to 200,000 clones, around 86% seen once, with less than 3% in the top ten. Remarks on this clone: The antigen remains unidentified.

The CDR3 length is 15 residues. Germline CDR1 SGHDT, CDR2 YYEEEE. V lost 4 bases to trimming and J lost 5 bases; unmatched junction nucleotides: 6. The TCR sequence derives from an adult in good health. Specimen: peripheral blood, collected on day 0 of MenACWY control vaccination. V is TRBV5-6 and J is TRBJ2-5; TRBD2 matches at 12 bases. In DNA, the CDR3 is TGTGCCAGCAGCCCCACGACTAGCGGGGGTGAGACCCAGTACTTC. This sequence encodes CASSPTTSGGETQYF.